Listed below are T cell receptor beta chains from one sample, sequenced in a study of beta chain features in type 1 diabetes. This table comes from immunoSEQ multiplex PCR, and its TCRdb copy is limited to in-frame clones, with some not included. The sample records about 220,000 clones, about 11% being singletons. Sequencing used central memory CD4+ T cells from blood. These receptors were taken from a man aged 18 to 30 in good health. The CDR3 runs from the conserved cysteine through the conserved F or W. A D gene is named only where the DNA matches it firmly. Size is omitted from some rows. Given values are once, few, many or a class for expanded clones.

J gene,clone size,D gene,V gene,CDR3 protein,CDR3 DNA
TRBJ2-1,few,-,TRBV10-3,CAISGDRHNEQFF,TGTGCCATCAGTGGAGACAGGCACAATGAGCAGTTCTTC
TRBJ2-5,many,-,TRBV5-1,CASNTKDGQETQYF,TGCGCCAGCAATACAAAGGACGGCCAAGAGACCCAGTACTTC
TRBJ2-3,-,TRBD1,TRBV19,CASSNRGPDTQYF,TGTGCCAGTAGCAACAGGGGCCCAGATACGCAGTATTTT
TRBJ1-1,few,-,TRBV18,CASSPDRFPEAFF,TGTGCCAGCTCACCAGACAGGTTCCCTGAAGCTTTCTTT
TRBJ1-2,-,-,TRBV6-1,CASSDRRGNYGYTF,TGTGCCAGCAGTGACCGGCGGGGTAACTATGGCTACACCTTC
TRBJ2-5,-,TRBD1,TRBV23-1,CASSQLPQGEETQYF,TGCGCCAGCAGTCAATTACCACAGGGGGAGGAGACCCAGTACTTC
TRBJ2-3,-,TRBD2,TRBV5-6,CASSYGLAGPLRESDTQYF,TGTGCCAGCAGCTATGGACTAGCGGGCCCCCTTAGAGAATCAGATACGCAGTATTTT
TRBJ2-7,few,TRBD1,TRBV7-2,CASSGWTGSGEQYF,TGTGCCAGCAGCGGGTGGACAGGTTCGGGCGAGCAGTACTTC
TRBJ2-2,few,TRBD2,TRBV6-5,CASSVLAGDTGELFF,TGTGCCAGCAGTGTACTAGCGGGAGACACCGGGGAGCTGTTTTTT
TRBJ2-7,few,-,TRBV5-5,CASSPQTGRDEQYF,TGTGCCAGCAGCCCCCAGACAGGGAGGGACGAGCAGTACTTC
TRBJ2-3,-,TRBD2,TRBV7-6,CASSLVGGSLADTQYF,TGTGCCAGCAGCTTAGTAGGCGGGAGCTTGGCAGATACGCAGTATTTT
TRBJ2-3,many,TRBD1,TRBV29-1,CSVDLGTGADTQYF,TGCAGCGTTGATCTCGGGACAGGGGCAGATACGCAGTATTTT
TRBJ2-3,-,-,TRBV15,CATSRLAGSTDTQYF,TGTGCCACCAGCAGATTGGCTGGGAGCACAGATACGCAGTATTTT
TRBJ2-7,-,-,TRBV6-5,CASSEKGPHYEQYF,TGTGCCAGCAGTGAAAAGGGTCCCCACTACGAGCAGTACTTC
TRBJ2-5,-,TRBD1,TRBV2,CASSYDREETQYF,TGTGCCAGCAGTTATGACAGGGAGGAGACCCAGTACTTC
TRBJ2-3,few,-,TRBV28,CASSTGTGGADTQYF,TGTGCCAGCAGTACCGGGACGGGTGGCGCAGATACGCAGTATTTT
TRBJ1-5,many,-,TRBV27,CAVGPSNQPQHF,TGTGCCGTCGGCCCTAGCAATCAGCCCCAGCATTTT